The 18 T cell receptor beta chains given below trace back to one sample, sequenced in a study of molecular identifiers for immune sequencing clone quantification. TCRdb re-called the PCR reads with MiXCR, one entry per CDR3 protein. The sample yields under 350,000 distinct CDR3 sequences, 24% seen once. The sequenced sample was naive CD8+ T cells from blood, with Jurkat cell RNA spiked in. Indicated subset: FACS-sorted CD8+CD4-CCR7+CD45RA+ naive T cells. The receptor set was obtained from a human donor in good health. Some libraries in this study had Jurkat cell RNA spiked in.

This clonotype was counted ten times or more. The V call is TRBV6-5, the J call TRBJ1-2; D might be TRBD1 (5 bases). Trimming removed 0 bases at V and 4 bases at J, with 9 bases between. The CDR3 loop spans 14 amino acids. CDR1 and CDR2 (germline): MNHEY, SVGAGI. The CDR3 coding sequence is TGTGCCAGCAGTTACTCGCCAGGGCTCTATGGCTACACCTTC. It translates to CASSYSPGLYGYTF.

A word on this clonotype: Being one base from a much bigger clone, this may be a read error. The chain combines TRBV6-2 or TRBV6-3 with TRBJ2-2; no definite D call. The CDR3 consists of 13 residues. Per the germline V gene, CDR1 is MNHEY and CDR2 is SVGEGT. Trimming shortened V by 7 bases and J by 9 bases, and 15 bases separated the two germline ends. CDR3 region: CASTYTGTRELFF. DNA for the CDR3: TGTGCCAGCACCTACACCGGAACCCGGGAGCTGTTTTTT.

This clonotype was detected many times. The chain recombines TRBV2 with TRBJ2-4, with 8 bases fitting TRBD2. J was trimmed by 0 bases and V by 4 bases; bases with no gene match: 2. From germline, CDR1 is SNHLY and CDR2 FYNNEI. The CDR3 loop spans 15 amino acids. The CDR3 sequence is CASSGSGIAKNIQYF. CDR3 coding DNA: TGTGCCAGCAGTGGTAGCGGGATAGCCAAAAACATTCAGTACTTC.

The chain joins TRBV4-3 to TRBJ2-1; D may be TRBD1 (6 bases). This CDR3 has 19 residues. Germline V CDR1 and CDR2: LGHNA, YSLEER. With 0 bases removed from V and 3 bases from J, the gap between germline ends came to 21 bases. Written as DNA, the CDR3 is TGCGCCAGCAGCCAAGATCGAATTGATAGGACAGCGCGCTACAATGAGCAGTTCTTC. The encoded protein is CASSQDRIDRTARYNEQFF.

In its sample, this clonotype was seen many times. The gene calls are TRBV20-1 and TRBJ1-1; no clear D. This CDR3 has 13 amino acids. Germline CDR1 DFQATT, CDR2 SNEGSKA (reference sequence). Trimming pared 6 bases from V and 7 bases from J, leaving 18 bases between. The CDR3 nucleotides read TGCAGTGCCAGCCCTCGATTTGGACTTGAAGCTTTCTTT. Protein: CSASPRFGLEAFF.

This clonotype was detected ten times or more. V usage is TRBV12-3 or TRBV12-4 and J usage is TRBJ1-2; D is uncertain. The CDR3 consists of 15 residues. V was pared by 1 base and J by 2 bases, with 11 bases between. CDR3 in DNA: TGTGCCAGCAGTTTAGTCGTGGGCTTCAACTATGGCTACACCTTC. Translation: CASSLVVGFNYGYTF.

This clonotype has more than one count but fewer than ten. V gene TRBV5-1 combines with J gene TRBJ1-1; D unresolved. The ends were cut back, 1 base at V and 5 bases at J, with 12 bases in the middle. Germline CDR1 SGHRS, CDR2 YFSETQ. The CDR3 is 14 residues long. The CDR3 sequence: CASSLSSAATEAFF. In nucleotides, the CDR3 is TGCGCCAGCAGCTTGTCGTCAGCTGCTACTGAAGCTTTCTTT.

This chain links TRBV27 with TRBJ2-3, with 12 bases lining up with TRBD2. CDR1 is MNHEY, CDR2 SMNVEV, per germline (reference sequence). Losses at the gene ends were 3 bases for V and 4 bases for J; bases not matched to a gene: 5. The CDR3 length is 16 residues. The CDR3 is CASSFGLAGSADTQYF. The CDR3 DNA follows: TGTGCCAGCAGTTTTGGACTAGCGGGGAGCGCAGATACGCAGTATTTT.

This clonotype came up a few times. The CDR3 is CASSHIRRGSNEKLFF. Here the CDR3 DNA reads TGCGCCAGCAGCCATATTAGAAGGGGGTCTAATGAAAAACTGTTTTTT. The rearrangement uses TRBV4-1 and TRBJ1-4; D perhaps matches TRBD1 (6 bases). CDR1 is MGHRA and CDR2 is YSYEKL in the germline V gene. The CDR3 spans 16 residues. Trimming stripped 3 bases from V and 3 bases from J, with 14 bases between.

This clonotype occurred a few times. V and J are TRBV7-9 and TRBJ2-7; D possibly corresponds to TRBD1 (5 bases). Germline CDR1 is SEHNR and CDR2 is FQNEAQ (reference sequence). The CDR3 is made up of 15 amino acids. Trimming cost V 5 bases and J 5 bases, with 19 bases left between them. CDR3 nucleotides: TGTGCCAGCAGCCCCGTATATGGGGCAAGCGACGAGCAGTACTTC. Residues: CASSPVYGASDEQYF.

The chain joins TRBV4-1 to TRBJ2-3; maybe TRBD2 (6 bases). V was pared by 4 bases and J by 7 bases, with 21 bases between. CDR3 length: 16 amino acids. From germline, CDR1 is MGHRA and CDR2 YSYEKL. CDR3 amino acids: CASSPDLLASTNTQYF. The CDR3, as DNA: TGCGCCAGCAGCCCAGACCTACTAGCATCTACAAATACGCAGTATTTT.

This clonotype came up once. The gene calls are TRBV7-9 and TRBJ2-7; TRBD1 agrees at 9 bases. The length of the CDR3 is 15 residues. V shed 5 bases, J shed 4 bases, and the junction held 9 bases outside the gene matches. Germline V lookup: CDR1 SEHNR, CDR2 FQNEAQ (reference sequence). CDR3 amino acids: CASSRPGQGKYEQYF. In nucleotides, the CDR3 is TGTGCCAGCAGCCGACCGGGACAGGGAAAATACGAGCAGTACTTC.

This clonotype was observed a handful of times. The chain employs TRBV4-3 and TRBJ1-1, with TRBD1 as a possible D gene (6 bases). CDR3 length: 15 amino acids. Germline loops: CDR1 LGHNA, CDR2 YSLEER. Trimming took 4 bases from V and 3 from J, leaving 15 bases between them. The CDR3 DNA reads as TGCGCCAGCAGCCCCCGTGGGGGGCCTTACACTGAAGCTTTCTTT. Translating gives CASSPRGGPYTEAFF.

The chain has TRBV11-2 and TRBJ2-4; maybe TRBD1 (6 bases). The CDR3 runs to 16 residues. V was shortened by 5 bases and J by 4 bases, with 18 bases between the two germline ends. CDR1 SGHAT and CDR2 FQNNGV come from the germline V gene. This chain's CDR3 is CASSIRQVGGKNIQYF. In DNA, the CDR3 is TGTGCCAGCAGCATACGACAGGTTGGGGGTAAAAACATTCAGTACTTC.

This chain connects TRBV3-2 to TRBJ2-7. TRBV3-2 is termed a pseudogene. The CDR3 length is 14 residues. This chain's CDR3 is CASSDWGGAYEQYF. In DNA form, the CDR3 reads TGTGCCAGCAGCGACTGGGGGGGCGCCTATGAACAGTACTTC.

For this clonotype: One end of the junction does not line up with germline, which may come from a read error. The CDR3 nucleotides are TGCACCAGCAGCCAAGATAGCAGGAGTCCTAGCTCCTACGAGCAGTACTTC. It specifies CTSSQDSRSPSSYEQYF. The chain links TRBV4-3 to TRBJ2-7; D is unclear. CDR1 and CDR2 from the germline V gene are LGHNA and YSLEER. This CDR3 spans 17 amino acids.

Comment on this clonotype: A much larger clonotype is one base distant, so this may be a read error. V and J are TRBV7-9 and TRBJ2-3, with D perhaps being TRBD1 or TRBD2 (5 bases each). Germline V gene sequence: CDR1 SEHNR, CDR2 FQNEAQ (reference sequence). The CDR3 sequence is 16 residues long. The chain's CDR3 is CASSLARDGIADMQYF. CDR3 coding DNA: TGTGCCAGCAGCTTAGCCCGGGACGGTATCGCAGATATGCAGTATTTT.

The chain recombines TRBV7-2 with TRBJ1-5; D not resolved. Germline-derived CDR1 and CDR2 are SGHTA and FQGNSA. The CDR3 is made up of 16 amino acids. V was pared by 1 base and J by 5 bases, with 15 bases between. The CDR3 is CASSLDGSYDYQPQHF. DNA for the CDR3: TGTGCCAGCAGCTTAGATGGGTCTTACGACTATCAGCCCCAGCATTTT.